This T cell receptor (beta chain) stems from a study of T cell clones after liver transplantation. Profiling relied on immunoSEQ multiplex PCR, and the TCRdb table lists in-frame clones only, not all of them. The sample has about 33,000 clones, around 95% seen once. This TCR came from a human patient who received a liver transplant. Some of these T cells may belong to the graft donor. Sequenced material: CD8+ T cells from blood, taken 12 months after liver transplant.

This CDR3 is CASSARAGQGYTF. CDR3 DNA sequence: TGTGCCAGCAGCGCTCGGGCCGGGCAGGGCTACACCTTC. The genes are TRBV9 and TRBJ1-2; D gene uncertain. Germline CDR1 and CDR2: SGDLS and YYNGEE. The CDR3 covers 13 residues. Trimming stripped 3 bases from V and 8 bases from J, with 14 bases between. Supplemented by reference TRBV9 and TRBJ1-2, the full variable domain reads DSGVTQTPKHLITATGQRVTLRCSPRSGDLSVYWYQQSLDQGLQFLIQYYNGEERAKGNILERFSAQQFPDLHSELNLSSLELGDSALYFCASSARAGQGYTFGSGTRLTVV.